The present entry profiles one T cell receptor (beta chain) with its context. The data were obtained in a study of blood T cell repertoires in COVID-19. Study background: Sites across the United States, Italy and Spain contributed samples from acute and convalescent COVID-19. In each case, the material was cDNA or gDNA derived from T cells, B-cell-depleted T cells, or PBMCs.

Trimming took 4 bases from V and 7 from J, leaving 10 bases between them. The length of the CDR3 is 12 residues. The germline CDR1 and CDR2 sequences are LNHDA and SQIVND (reference sequence). Original methodology: Nucleated cell number was recorded as an estimate derived from reference gene primer amplification. Sequencing was performed with immunoSEQ multiplex PCR; in TCRdb, only in-frame clones are kept and a portion is missing. The V and J calls and clone size come from that table; D and trimming were worked out from the DNA. This table has around 250,000 clones, about 83% appearing once. Sequenced: peripheral blood. This clonotype was obtained from a man in his thirties or forties who had recovered from COVID-19. V and J are TRBV19 and TRBJ1-1; D gene ambiguous. This CDR3 reads CASSTTDLEAFF. Written as DNA, the CDR3 is TGTGCCAGTAGTACCACAGACCTTGAAGCTTTCTTT.